One and the same sample provided the 2 T cell receptor beta chains below, sequenced in a study of blood T cell repertoires in COVID-19. Sequenced by immunoSEQ multiplex PCR; TCRdb stores in-frame clones only, minus some. In the table there are approximately 200,000 clones, roughly 89% of which are singletons. The sample consisted of PBMCs or T cells enriched from blood (not recorded which). The receptors were sampled from a young man with acute COVID-19.

The sample holds one count of this clone. The chain links TRBV27 to TRBJ2-2, with 12 positions matching TRBD2. Trimming cost V 10 bases and J 5 bases; bases outside gene matches: 11. Germline-derived CDR1 and CDR2 are MNHEY and SMNVEV (reference sequence). The CDR3 extends over 16 amino acids. The DNA for the CDR3 is TGTGCCACCCAGCTAGCGGGAGGGTTAGGAACCGGGGAGCTGTTTTTT. As protein: CATQLAGGLGTGELFF.

The rearrangement links TRBV7-9 to TRBJ1-1, with D possibly matching TRBD1 (5 bases). Germline-derived CDR1 and CDR2 are SEHNR and FQNEAQ (reference sequence). The CDR3 is made up of 13 amino acids. Trimming took 7 bases from V and 5 from J, leaving 14 bases between them. The CDR3 DNA is TGTGCCAGCACCGATTGGGGGGGAACTGAAGCTTTCTTT. Protein sequence: CASTDWGGTEAFF.